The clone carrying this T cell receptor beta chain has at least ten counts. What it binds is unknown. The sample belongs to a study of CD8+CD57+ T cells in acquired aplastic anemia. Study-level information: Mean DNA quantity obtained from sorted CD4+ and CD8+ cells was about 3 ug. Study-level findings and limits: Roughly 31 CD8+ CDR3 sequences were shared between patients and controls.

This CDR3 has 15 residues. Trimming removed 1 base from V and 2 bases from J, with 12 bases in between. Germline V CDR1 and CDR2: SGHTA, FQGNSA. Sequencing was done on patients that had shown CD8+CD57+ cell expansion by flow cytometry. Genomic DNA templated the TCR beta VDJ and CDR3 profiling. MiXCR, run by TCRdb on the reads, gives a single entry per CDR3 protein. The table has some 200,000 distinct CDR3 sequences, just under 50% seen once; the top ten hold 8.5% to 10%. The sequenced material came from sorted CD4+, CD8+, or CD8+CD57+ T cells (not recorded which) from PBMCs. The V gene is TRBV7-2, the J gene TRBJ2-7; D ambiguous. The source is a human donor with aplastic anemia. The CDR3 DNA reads TGTGCCAGCAGCTTAGGGTCGGCTCGAACCTACGAGCAGTACTTC. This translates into CASSLGSARTYEQYF.